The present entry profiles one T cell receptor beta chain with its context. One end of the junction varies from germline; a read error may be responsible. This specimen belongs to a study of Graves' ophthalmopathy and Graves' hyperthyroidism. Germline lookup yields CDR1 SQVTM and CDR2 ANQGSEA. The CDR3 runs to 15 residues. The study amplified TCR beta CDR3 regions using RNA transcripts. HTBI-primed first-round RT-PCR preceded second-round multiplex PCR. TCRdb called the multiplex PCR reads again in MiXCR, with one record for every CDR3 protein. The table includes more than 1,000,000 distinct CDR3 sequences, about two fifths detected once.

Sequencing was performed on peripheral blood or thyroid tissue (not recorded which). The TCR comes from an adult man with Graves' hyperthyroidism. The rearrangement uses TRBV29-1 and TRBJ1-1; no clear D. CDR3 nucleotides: TGCAGCGTTGCCGCTAGCGGGAGGACGAACACCGAAGCTTTCTTT. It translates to CSVAASGRTNTEAFF.